This TCR beta chain was obtained from a study of OX40 agonist ivuxolimab in advanced cancers. Study-wide results and caveats: More expanded clones were seen, on average, in CD8+ T cells than in CD4+.

The germline V gene has CDR1 SGHTA and CDR2 FQGNSA. This CDR3 comprises 15 residues. V was clipped by 6 bases and J by 1 base; unmatched bases: 6. In regard to this clone: Its target is not known.

The repertoire was sequenced with immunoSEQ multiplex PCR; TCRdb's copy has only in-frame clones and lacks some. This table holds fewer than 45,000 clones, 75% to 90% found once. The chain employs TRBV7-2 and TRBJ2-1, with 7 nucleotides matching TRBD1. The clonotype originates from an adult with an advanced solid tumor such as melanoma, head and neck, liver or kidney cancer. The input for sequencing was CD4+ or CD8+ T cells sorted from blood, taken in a trial of the OX40 agonist ivuxolimab. CDR3 sequence: CASRLQGSSYNEQFF. DNA of the CDR3: TGTGCCAGCAGACTACAGGGGTCTTCCTACAATGAGCAGTTCTTC. The variable domain in full, completed from reference TRBV7-2 and TRBJ2-1, reads GAGVSQSPSNKVTEKGKDVELRCDPISGHTALYWYRQSLGQGLEFLIYFQGNSAPDKSGLPSDRFSAERTGGSVSTLTIQRTQQEDSAVYLCASRLQGSSYNEQFFGPGTRLTVL.